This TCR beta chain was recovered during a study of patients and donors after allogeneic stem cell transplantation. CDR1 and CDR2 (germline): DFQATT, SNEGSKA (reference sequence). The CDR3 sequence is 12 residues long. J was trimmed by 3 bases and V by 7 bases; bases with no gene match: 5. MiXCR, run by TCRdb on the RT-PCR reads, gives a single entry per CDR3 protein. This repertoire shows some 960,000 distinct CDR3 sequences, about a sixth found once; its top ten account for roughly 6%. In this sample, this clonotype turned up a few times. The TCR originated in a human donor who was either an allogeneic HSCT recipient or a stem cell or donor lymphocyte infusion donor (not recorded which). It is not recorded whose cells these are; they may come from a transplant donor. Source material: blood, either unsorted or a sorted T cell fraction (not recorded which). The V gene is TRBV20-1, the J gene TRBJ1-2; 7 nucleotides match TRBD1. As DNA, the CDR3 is TGCAGTGTTCGGCAGGGGGACTATGGCTACACCTTC. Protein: CSVRQGDYGYTF.